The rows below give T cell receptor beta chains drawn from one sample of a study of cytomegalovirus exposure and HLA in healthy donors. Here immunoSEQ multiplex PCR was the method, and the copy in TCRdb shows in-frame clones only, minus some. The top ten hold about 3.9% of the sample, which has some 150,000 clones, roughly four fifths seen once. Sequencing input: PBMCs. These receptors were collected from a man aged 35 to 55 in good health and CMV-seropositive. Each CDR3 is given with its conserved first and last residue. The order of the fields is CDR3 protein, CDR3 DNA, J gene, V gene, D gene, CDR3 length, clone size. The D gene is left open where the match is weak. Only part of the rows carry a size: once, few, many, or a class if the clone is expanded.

CDR3aa: CASSDQRGRGGYSDTQYF
CDR3nt: TGTGCCAGCAGTGACCAAAGGGGGCGCGGGGGGTATTCAGATACGCAGTATTTT
j_gene: TRBJ2-3
v_gene: TRBV6-4
d_gene: .
len: 18
abundance: .

CDR3aa: CSVSGRGTYEQYF
CDR3nt: TGCAGCGTTTCGGGACGGGGGACGTACGAGCAGTACTTC
j_gene: TRBJ2-7
v_gene: TRBV29-1
d_gene: .
len: 13
abundance: .

CDR3aa: CATSEGHNSNQPQHF
CDR3nt: TGTGCCACCAGCGAGGGCCACAATAGCAATCAGCCCCAGCATTTT
j_gene: TRBJ1-5
v_gene: TRBV15
d_gene: .
len: 15
abundance: .

CDR3aa: CACHSGGYEQYF
CDR3nt: TGTGCCTGTCATTCCGGCGGCTACGAGCAGTACTTC
j_gene: TRBJ2-7
v_gene: TRBV30
d_gene: .
len: 12
abundance: .

CDR3aa: CASSLLGTASTDTQYF
CDR3nt: TGTGCCAGCAGCTTATTAGGGACAGCTAGCACAGATACGCAGTATTTT
j_gene: TRBJ2-3
v_gene: TRBV7-2
d_gene: TRBD1
len: 16
abundance: .

CDR3aa: CASSSRDRGRNSYGYTF
CDR3nt: TGTGCCAGCAGCTCCCGGGACAGGGGGCGTAATTCCTATGGCTACACCTTC
j_gene: TRBJ1-2
v_gene: TRBV7-8
d_gene: TRBD1
len: 17
abundance: .

CDR3aa: CASSLAQGADGYTF
CDR3nt: TGCGCCAGCAGCTTGGCACAGGGGGCCGATGGCTACACCTTC
j_gene: TRBJ1-2
v_gene: TRBV5-1
d_gene: TRBD1
len: 14
abundance: .

CDR3aa: CASSPEGYSNQPQHF
CDR3nt: TGCGCCAGCAGTCCAGAGGGATATAGCAATCAGCCCCAGCATTTT
j_gene: TRBJ1-5
v_gene: TRBV23-1
d_gene: .
len: 15
abundance: .

CDR3aa: CASSTGLGLAVQETQYF
CDR3nt: TGTGCCAGTAGTACGGGGTTGGGACTAGCGGTCCAAGAGACCCAGTACTTC
j_gene: TRBJ2-5
v_gene: TRBV19
d_gene: TRBD2
len: 17
abundance: .

CDR3aa: CASSSRQAPPGELFF
CDR3nt: TGTGCCAGCAGTTCAAGACAGGCCCCGCCGGGAGAGCTGTTTTTT
j_gene: TRBJ2-2
v_gene: TRBV6-5
d_gene: .
len: 15
abundance: .

CDR3aa: CASSQEISGRARRYEQFF
CDR3nt: TGTGCCAGCAGCCAAGAGATTAGCGGGAGGGCCAGGCGGTATGAGCAGTTCTTC
j_gene: TRBJ2-1
v_gene: TRBV14
d_gene: TRBD2
len: 18
abundance: .

CDR3aa: CASSESSTVRSPLRF
CDR3nt: TGTGCCAGCAGTGAATCCTCGACAGTCAGGTCACCCCTCCGCTTT
j_gene: TRBJ1-6
v_gene: TRBV6-1
d_gene: .
len: 15
abundance: .

CDR3aa: CASSLGSGYYEQYF
CDR3nt: TGTGCCAGCAGCTTAGGTAGCGGATACTACGAGCAGTACTTC
j_gene: TRBJ2-7
v_gene: TRBV11-2
d_gene: .
len: 14
abundance: .

CDR3aa: CASSNTNSYEQYF
CDR3nt: TGTGCCAGCAGCAATACTAACTCCTACGAGCAGTACTTC
j_gene: TRBJ2-7
v_gene: TRBV9
d_gene: .
len: 13
abundance: .

CDR3aa: CASSQDKWEGYTF
CDR3nt: TGTGCCAGCAGCCAGGACAAGTGGGAAGGCTACACCTTC
j_gene: TRBJ1-2
v_gene: TRBV7-8
d_gene: .
len: 13
abundance: once

CDR3aa: CASSLDRFDSPLHF
CDR3nt: TGTGCCAGCAGCTTAGACAGGTTTGATTCACCCCTCCACTTT
j_gene: TRBJ1-6
v_gene: TRBV7-9
d_gene: .
len: 14
abundance: .

CDR3aa: CTSSQQGGSGGRPLHF
CDR3nt: TGCACCAGCAGCCAACAAGGGGGCTCGGGGGGGAGGCCCCTCCACTTT
j_gene: TRBJ1-6
v_gene: TRBV1
d_gene: .
len: 16
abundance: .

CDR3aa: CASRSAGGPPGELFF
CDR3nt: TGTGCCAGCCGGAGTGCGGGAGGCCCTCCCGGGGAGCTGTTTTTT
j_gene: TRBJ2-2
v_gene: TRBV7-9
d_gene: TRBD2
len: 15
abundance: .

CDR3aa: CASIGRWRDTEAFF
CDR3nt: TGTGCCAGCATCGGACGGTGGAGGGACACTGAAGCTTTCTTT
j_gene: TRBJ1-1
v_gene: TRBV6-1
d_gene: .
len: 14
abundance: .

CDR3aa: CAGDRGSSEQYF
CDR3nt: TGTGCCGGGGACAGGGGGAGCTCGGAGCAGTACTTC
j_gene: TRBJ2-7
v_gene: TRBV19
d_gene: TRBD1
len: 12
abundance: .

CDR3aa: CASSRGFSDGYTF
CDR3nt: TGTGCCAGCAGTCGAGGGTTTTCGGATGGCTACACCTTC
j_gene: TRBJ1-2
v_gene: TRBV6-6
d_gene: .
len: 13
abundance: once

CDR3aa: CASSIGGTGGADTQYF
CDR3nt: TGTGCCAGTAGTATAGGGGGGACAGGGGGCGCAGATACGCAGTATTTT
j_gene: TRBJ2-3
v_gene: TRBV19
d_gene: TRBD1
len: 16
abundance: .

CDR3aa: CASSLWGTGDEKLFF
CDR3nt: TGTGCCAGCAGCTTGTGGGGGACAGGGGACGAAAAACTGTTTTTT
j_gene: TRBJ1-4
v_gene: TRBV5-5
d_gene: TRBD1
len: 15
abundance: once

CDR3aa: CASSSSGVTSEQYF
CDR3nt: TGTGCCAGCAGTTCTAGCGGGGTAACTTCCGAGCAGTACTTC
j_gene: TRBJ2-7
v_gene: TRBV6-5
d_gene: TRBD2
len: 14
abundance: .

CDR3aa: CAWSVHQYSYNEQFF
CDR3nt: TGTGCCTGGAGTGTACATCAGTACTCCTACAATGAGCAGTTCTTC
j_gene: TRBJ2-1
v_gene: TRBV30
d_gene: .
len: 15
abundance: .

CDR3aa: CASSRGTGIYEQYF
CDR3nt: TGTGCCAGCAGCCGCGGGACAGGGATCTACGAGCAGTACTTC
j_gene: TRBJ2-7
v_gene: TRBV7-2
d_gene: TRBD1
len: 14
abundance: .

CDR3aa: CASNVDRGREAFF
CDR3nt: TGCGCCAGCAACGTCGACAGGGGGCGGGAGGCTTTCTTT
j_gene: TRBJ1-1
v_gene: TRBV5-1
d_gene: TRBD1
len: 13
abundance: .

CDR3aa: CASVRRTSGTGGELFF
CDR3nt: TGTGCCAGTGTCCGTCGGACTAGCGGGACGGGCGGGGAGCTGTTTTTT
j_gene: TRBJ2-2
v_gene: TRBV19
d_gene: TRBD2
len: 16
abundance: .

CDR3aa: CASSFERGQPQHF
CDR3nt: TGTGCCAGCAGTTTCGAGAGAGGACAGCCCCAGCATTTT
j_gene: TRBJ1-5
v_gene: TRBV27
d_gene: .
len: 13
abundance: few

CDR3aa: CSVEGTSGTYNEQFF
CDR3nt: TGCAGCGTTGAAGGCACTAGCGGGACCTACAATGAGCAGTTCTTC
j_gene: TRBJ2-1
v_gene: TRBV29-1
d_gene: TRBD2
len: 15
abundance: .

CDR3aa: CASRPTSGTSYNEQFF
CDR3nt: TGCGCCAGCAGACCTACTAGCGGTACCTCCTACAATGAGCAGTTCTTC
j_gene: TRBJ2-1
v_gene: TRBV5-1
d_gene: TRBD2
len: 16
abundance: .

CDR3aa: CASSPGTGHYNEQFF
CDR3nt: TGTGCCAGCAGTCCCGGGACAGGGCATTACAATGAGCAGTTCTTC
j_gene: TRBJ2-1
v_gene: TRBV6-6
d_gene: TRBD1
len: 15
abundance: .

CDR3aa: CASSHTQDRESYGYTF
CDR3nt: TGTGCCAGCAGTCACACACAGGACAGGGAGTCCTATGGCTACACCTTC
j_gene: TRBJ1-2
v_gene: TRBV7-9
d_gene: TRBD1
len: 16
abundance: .

CDR3aa: CAWSFDRAGNQPQHF
CDR3nt: TGTGCCTGGAGTTTTGACAGGGCTGGCAATCAGCCCCAGCATTTT
j_gene: TRBJ1-5
v_gene: TRBV30
d_gene: TRBD1
len: 15
abundance: .

CDR3aa: CASSQEPKTTYNEQFF
CDR3nt: TGTGCCAGCAGCCAAGAACCCAAAACTACCTACAATGAGCAGTTCTTC
j_gene: TRBJ2-1
v_gene: TRBV4-2
d_gene: .
len: 16
abundance: .

CDR3aa: CASSAKWTGTSTDTQYF
CDR3nt: TGTGCCAGCAGCGCGAAATGGACAGGGACTAGCACAGATACGCAGTATTTT
j_gene: TRBJ2-3
v_gene: TRBV9
d_gene: TRBD1
len: 17
abundance: .

CDR3aa: CASSYGESYEQYF
CDR3nt: TGTGCCAGCAGTTACGGGGAGTCCTACGAGCAGTACTTC
j_gene: TRBJ2-7
v_gene: TRBV6-6
d_gene: .
len: 13
abundance: .

CDR3aa: CASSQVGTRLSNEQFF
CDR3nt: TGCGCCAGCAGCCAAGTTGGAACTAGGCTCTCCAATGAGCAGTTCTTC
j_gene: TRBJ2-1
v_gene: TRBV4-3
d_gene: .
len: 16
abundance: .

CDR3aa: CASSQGHRGIYGYTF
CDR3nt: TGCGCCAGCAGCCAAGGCCACCGGGGTATCTATGGCTACACCTTC
j_gene: TRBJ1-2
v_gene: TRBV4-1
d_gene: .
len: 15
abundance: .

CDR3aa: CAWNSLNQPQHF
CDR3nt: TGTGCCTGGAACAGCCTTAATCAGCCCCAGCATTTT
j_gene: TRBJ1-5
v_gene: TRBV30
d_gene: .
len: 12
abundance: once

CDR3aa: CASSPIGQNTEAFF
CDR3nt: TGTGCCAGCTCACCTATCGGACAGAACACTGAAGCTTTCTTT
j_gene: TRBJ1-1
v_gene: TRBV18
d_gene: .
len: 14
abundance: .

CDR3aa: CASSQAGTALRDGYTF
CDR3nt: TGCGCCAGCAGCCAAGCAGGGACAGCTCTAAGGGATGGCTACACCTTC
j_gene: TRBJ1-2
v_gene: TRBV4-1
d_gene: TRBD1
len: 16
abundance: .

CDR3aa: CASRGVQGVGYGYTF
CDR3nt: TGTGCCAGCCGAGGGGTGCAGGGGGTGGGCTATGGCTACACCTTC
j_gene: TRBJ1-2
v_gene: TRBV5-6
d_gene: TRBD1
len: 15
abundance: once

CDR3aa: CASSSLTGSYEQYF
CDR3nt: TGCGCCAGCAGCTCGCTGACAGGCTCCTACGAGCAGTACTTC
j_gene: TRBJ2-7
v_gene: TRBV5-1
d_gene: .
len: 14
abundance: .

CDR3aa: CAWSVPGLAANEQFF
CDR3nt: TGTGCCTGGAGTGTACCGGGACTAGCGGCTAATGAGCAGTTCTTC
j_gene: TRBJ2-1
v_gene: TRBV30
d_gene: TRBD2
len: 15
abundance: .

CDR3aa: CASSLAEVSDSSYEQYF
CDR3nt: TGTGCCAGCAGCTTAGCGGAGGTTTCGGACAGTTCCTACGAGCAGTACTTC
j_gene: TRBJ2-7
v_gene: TRBV7-6
d_gene: .
len: 17
abundance: .

CDR3aa: CAGEGGGTTYNSPLHF
CDR3nt: TGTGCCGGGGAAGGCGGGGGGACGACCTATAATTCACCCCTCCACTTT
j_gene: TRBJ1-6
v_gene: TRBV30
d_gene: .
len: 16
abundance: .

CDR3aa: CASSGDTSYNSPLHF
CDR3nt: TGTGCCAGCAGCGGGGACACCTCCTATAATTCACCCCTCCACTTT
j_gene: TRBJ1-6
v_gene: TRBV9
d_gene: .
len: 15
abundance: .

CDR3aa: CSAASLVNEQFF
CDR3nt: TGCAGCGCGGCCTCACTAGTAAATGAGCAGTTCTTC
j_gene: TRBJ2-1
v_gene: TRBV29-1
d_gene: .
len: 12
abundance: .

CDR3aa: CASSAGITPTDTQYF
CDR3nt: TGCGCCAGCAGCGCCGGGATAACCCCCACAGATACGCAGTATTTT
j_gene: TRBJ2-3
v_gene: TRBV5-1
d_gene: .
len: 15
abundance: .

CDR3aa: CASSLRRGQGGSYNSPLHF
CDR3nt: TGTGCCAGCAGCTTAAGACGAGGACAGGGCGGCTCCTATAATTCACCCCTCCACTTT
j_gene: TRBJ1-6
v_gene: TRBV7-2
d_gene: TRBD1
len: 19
abundance: .

CDR3aa: CASSLTGLGTEAFF
CDR3nt: TGTGCCAGCAGTCTAACAGGGTTGGGCACTGAAGCTTTCTTT
j_gene: TRBJ1-1
v_gene: TRBV27
d_gene: .
len: 14
abundance: .

CDR3aa: CASRPGGHYGYTF
CDR3nt: TGCGCCAGCAGACCAGGGGGCCACTATGGCTACACCTTC
j_gene: TRBJ1-2
v_gene: TRBV4-1
d_gene: TRBD1
len: 13
abundance: .

CDR3aa: CASSNGLAGTSYEQYF
CDR3nt: TGTGCCAGCAGCAACGGACTAGCGGGAACCTCCTACGAGCAGTACTTC
j_gene: TRBJ2-7
v_gene: TRBV7-9
d_gene: TRBD2
len: 16
abundance: .